One sample yielded the 5 T cell receptor beta chains listed below, sequenced in a study of PD-1 blockade in classical Hodgkin lymphoma. The patients all showed relapse after autologous stem cell transplantation, while their brentuximab vedotin exposure varied. Assay: immunoSEQ multiplex PCR; the TCRdb copy retains only in-frame clones and omits some. Among around 100,000 clones listed, around 89% were seen once. The sample in question was peripheral blood mononuclear cells (PBMCs), obtained before the second cycle of nivolumab. The origin of the receptors is a human donor with classical Hodgkin lymphoma.

V and J are TRBV5-5 and TRBJ2-3, with D uncertain. Between the trimmed V and J ends, which lost 3 bases and 0 bases, there was a span of 8 bases. The CDR3 totals 14 residues. Per germline, CDR1 SGHKS and CDR2 YYEKEE (reference sequence). DNA for the CDR3: TGTGCCAGCAGCTCAATGACAAGCACAGATACGCAGTATTTT. Its protein product is CASSSMTSTDTQYF.

The chain uses TRBV6-5 and TRBJ1-2, with a tentative D call TRBD1 (6 bases). Between the trimmed V and J ends, which lost 5 bases and 4 bases, there was a span of 14 bases. The CDR3 runs 14 residues. From germline, CDR1 is MNHEY and CDR2 SVGAGI. DNA for the CDR3: TGTGCCAGCAGTACCCGGACAGTTGGCTATGGCTACACCTTC. It yields the protein CASSTRTVGYGYTF.

V is TRBV9 and J is TRBJ1-1, with TRBD1 as a possible D gene (5 bases). The CDR3 is made up of 13 amino acids. The germline V and J ends were trimmed by 2 bases and 0 bases, with 5 bases remaining between them. CDR1 is SGDLS, CDR2 YYNGEE, per germline. The CDR3 DNA reads TGTGCCAGCAGCGTGACAGTGAACACTGAAGCTTTCTTT. Protein sequence: CASSVTVNTEAFF.

This CDR3 reads CAWSVGSTEAFF. For the CDR3, the DNA is TGTGCCTGGAGTGTGGGCAGCACTGAAGCTTTCTTT. This chain uses TRBV30 with TRBJ1-1, with no clear D. The V and J ends lost 0 bases and 4 bases respectively, with 6 bases between them. CDR3 length: 12 residues. The germline V gene encodes CDR1 GTSNPN and CDR2 SVGIG (reference sequence).

This sequence joins TRBV19 and TRBJ1-5, with D possibly being TRBD1 (6 bases). CDR3 size: 16 residues. Germline CDR1 LNHDA, CDR2 SQIVND (reference sequence). The V end was cut by 1 base, the J end by 7 bases, with 17 bases between. The CDR3 sequence: CASSIGGVGAYQPQHF. The CDR3 DNA reads TGTGCCAGTAGTATAGGTGGAGTGGGGGCATACCAGCCCCAGCATTTT.